The source of this T cell receptor beta chain is a study of vaccination effects on CD4 cells after COVID-19. Findings of the study overall: Convalescent patients in the study were few, and early post-infection timepoints were absent.

The length of the CDR3 is 14 residues. CDR1 and CDR2 from the germline V gene are SGHTA and FQGTGA. Trimming pared 3 bases from V and 8 bases from J, leaving 11 bases between. Worth noting for this clone: The antigen is undetermined.

Produced via immunoSEQ multiplex PCR; TCRdb's table is partial and in-frame only. The sample has 45,000 to 60,000 clones, approximately 80% seen once. Isolating CD4+ T cells followed 9 to 11 days of culture. None of the vaccinated had previously contracted SARS-CoV-2, and their nucleocapsid antibodies tested negative. The sequencing here drew on CD4+ T cells from PBMCs cultured without peptide, taken before COVID-19 vaccination. This rearrangement joins TRBV7-3 to TRBJ1-6; D not certain. The TCR was taken from a human donor who received a COVID-19 vaccine. CDR3 nucleotide sequence: TGTGCCAGCAGCTTTAAGGGAGGCGATTCACCCCTCCACTTT. Translating it yields CASSFKGGDSPLHF.